The 28 T cell receptor beta chains reported below all come from one sample, sequenced in a study of T cell responses to AZD1222 COVID-19 vaccine. Assay used: immunoSEQ multiplex PCR; TCRdb lists only in-frame clones, some missing. This table has roughly 120,000 clones, roughly 84% appearing once. The sequencing used peripheral blood, collected on day 0 of AZD1222 vaccination. The receptors stem from an adult in good health.

The chain recombines TRBV18 with TRBJ1-4; 11 bases align to TRBD1. The germline V gene has CDR1 KGHSH and CDR2 LQKENI. Trimming at V came to 2 bases and at J to 6 bases, leaving 2 bases not matched to a gene. The CDR3 has 15 residues. In nucleotides, the CDR3 is TGTGCCAGCTCACCAAGGGACAGGGGGTATGAAAAACTGTTTTTT. This codes for CASSPRDRGYEKLFF.

The chain has TRBV15 and TRBJ1-5, with 7 bases fitting TRBD1. This CDR3 has 14 residues. Germline CDR1 LNHNV, CDR2 YYDKDF (reference sequence). J lost 6 bases, V lost 3 bases, and 5 bases had no gene match. The CDR3 here is CATSSRDSGQPQHF. The CDR3 bases are TGTGCCACCAGCAGTCGGGACAGTGGTCAGCCCCAGCATTTT.

The genes are TRBV27 and TRBJ2-1, with D possibly being TRBD1 (5 bases). Germline CDR1 reads MNHEY; CDR2 reads SMNVEV (reference sequence). CDR3 length: 14 residues. The V end lost 7 bases, the J end lost 9 bases, and 19 bases lay between the germline ends. CDR3 amino acids: CASNDIQNGAEQFF. As DNA, the CDR3 is TGTGCCAGCAACGACATTCAAAATGGGGCTGAGCAGTTCTTC.

The chain uses TRBV9 and TRBJ2-7, with unresolved D. Trimming took 2 bases from V and 7 from J, leaving 13 bases between them. This CDR3 is built from 13 residues. Germline CDR1 SGDLS, CDR2 YYNGEE. The CDR3 sequence is CASSVSLFDEQYF. The CDR3 DNA is TGTGCCAGCAGCGTTAGCCTATTTGATGAGCAGTACTTC.

This chain uses TRBV28 with TRBJ1-2; 9 positions agree with TRBD1. Germline CDR1 reads MDHEN; CDR2 reads SYDVKM. This CDR3 comprises 15 residues. V trimming: 7 bases; J trimming: 7 bases; junction bases outside the gene matches: 13. The CDR3 loop is CASILDGTGRFGYTF. CDR3 in DNA: TGTGCCAGCATCTTAGACGGGACAGGGCGATTTGGCTACACCTTC.

The rearrangement joins TRBV6-5 to TRBJ1-1; D unresolved. The CDR3 loop spans 14 amino acids. The ends were cut back, 7 bases at V and 11 bases at J, with 23 bases in the middle. The germline V gene encodes CDR1 MNHEY and CDR2 SVGAGI. This chain's CDR3 is CASTSNRAQSRAFF. The CDR3 DNA follows: TGTGCCAGCACCTCGAACCGGGCCCAGTCGAGGGCTTTCTTT.

The chain is built from TRBV19 and TRBJ1-1; D ambiguous. Germline V CDR1 and CDR2: LNHDA, SQIVND (reference sequence). Trimming took 1 base from V and 3 from J, leaving 15 bases between them. This CDR3 contains 16 residues. CDR3 in amino acids: CASSIAWTARDTEAFF. The CDR3 coding sequence is TGTGCCAGTAGTATAGCGTGGACGGCGCGGGACACTGAAGCTTTCTTT.

V and J are TRBV19 and TRBJ1-1; tentatively, D is TRBD1 (5 bases). Germline V gene lookup returns CDR1 LNHDA and CDR2 SQIVND (reference sequence). The CDR3 extends over 13 amino acids. V was pared by 1 base and J by 5 bases, with 8 bases between. The chain's CDR3 is CASSIAGGTEAFF. The CDR3 nucleotides are TGTGCCAGTAGTATAGCTGGGGGAACTGAAGCTTTCTTT.

V gene TRBV5-1 combines with J gene TRBJ2-1; tentatively, D is TRBD2 (7 bases). CDR3 size: 17 residues. Per germline, CDR1 SGHRS and CDR2 YFSETQ. V was shortened by 4 bases and J by 1 base, with 18 bases between the two germline ends. The DNA for the CDR3 is TGCGCCAGCAGCCCCCTGGGGGGGCGCCAATCCTACAATGAGCAGTTCTTC. Protein sequence: CASSPLGGRQSYNEQFF.

This clone was counted a single time. The rearrangement joins TRBV6-5 to TRBJ1-6; D remains ambiguous. Trimming left V 0 bases short and J 7 bases short, with 7 bases between. The germline CDR1 and CDR2 sequences are MNHEY and SVGAGI. The CDR3 is 14 amino acids. In DNA form, the CDR3 reads TGTGCCAGCAGTTACTCGAGAGAGAATTCACCCCTCCACTTT. Protein sequence: CASSYSRENSPLHF.

The chain recombines TRBV7-2 with TRBJ1-5; 10 nucleotides line up with TRBD1. Germline V gives CDR1 SGHTA, CDR2 FQGNSA. Trimming removed 5 bases from V and 0 bases from J; junction bases left unmatched: 10. The CDR3 has 18 amino acids. CDR3 nucleotide sequence: TGTGCCAGCAGCACCGGGACAGGGGCCCAATATAGCAATCAGCCCCAGCATTTT. Protein sequence: CASSTGTGAQYSNQPQHF.

V gene TRBV29-1 combines with J gene TRBJ1-5; weak D call: TRBD1 (5 bases). Germline values: CDR1 SQVTM, CDR2 ANQGSEA. Trimming stripped 4 bases from V and 5 bases from J, with 12 bases between. The CDR3 sequence is 13 residues long. CDR3 in amino acids: CSVAQGIDQPQHF. The CDR3 DNA sequence: TGCAGCGTTGCCCAGGGTATCGATCAGCCCCAGCATTTT.

In this sample, this clone turned up a few times. The chain joins TRBV5-1 to TRBJ1-2, with D unresolved. V dropped 2 bases and J dropped 8 bases, with 16 bases sitting between them. The CDR3 totals 14 residues. Germline V gene data show CDR1 as SGHRS and CDR2 as YFSETQ. In nucleotides, the CDR3 is TGCGCCAGCAGCTTTTCGGCCCGGACGGGGGGCTACACCTTC. Amino acids: CASSFSARTGGYTF.

The J gene is TRBJ2-7, the V gene TRBV7-9; possibly TRBD2 for D (6 bases). Germline CDR1 reads SEHNR; CDR2 reads FQNEAQ (reference sequence). Deletions cut 5 bases from V and 6 bases from J, with 20 bases between. The CDR3 consists of 15 residues. The CDR3: CASSPSVGPPGEQYF. As DNA, the CDR3 is TGTGCCAGCAGCCCTAGCGTAGGACCCCCAGGCGAGCAGTACTTC.

V is TRBV19 and J is TRBJ2-6; 7 bases are a match to TRBD1. CDR1 and CDR2 (germline): LNHDA, SQIVND (reference sequence). The junction had 2 bases not matched to a gene; V was cut back by 6 bases and J by 0 bases. This CDR3 has 15 amino acids. The CDR3 here is CASRDRISGANVLTF. The CDR3 DNA reads as TGTGCCAGTAGGGACAGGATCTCTGGGGCCAACGTCCTGACTTTC.

This clone was recorded only once. The chain carries TRBV15 and TRBJ1-5; 11 bases fit TRBD1. The ends lost 2 bases at V and 7 bases at J; junction bases unmatched: 7. The CDR3 has 16 amino acids. Germline V gives CDR1 LNHNV, CDR2 YYDKDF (reference sequence). CDR3 region: CATSRLPGTGGQPQHF. The CDR3, as DNA: TGTGCCACCAGCAGATTACCTGGGACAGGGGGACAGCCCCAGCATTTT.

This chain links TRBV5-4 with TRBJ1-3, with D hard to call. Germline CDR1 and CDR2: SGHNT and YYREEE (reference sequence). The length of the CDR3 is 16 residues. V was cut by 0 bases and J by 2 bases, with 12 bases left in between. CDR3 residues: CASSLGSKRAGNTIYF. The CDR3, as DNA: TGTGCCAGCAGCTTGGGGTCGAAAAGAGCTGGAAACACCATATATTTT.

This sequence joins TRBV29-1 and TRBJ1-1, with D uncertain. Trimming took off 6 bases at V and 1 base at J, with 9 bases between the two ends. The CDR3 consists of 12 residues. The V gene's germline CDR1 is SQVTM and CDR2 ANQGSEA. The DNA for the CDR3 is TGCAGCGTCGAGAAAGGGAACACTGAAGCTTTCTTT. This translates into CSVEKGNTEAFF.

V and J are TRBV5-1 and TRBJ1-1; D remains unclear. The CDR3 extends over 16 amino acids. Trimming removed 0 bases at V and 0 bases at J, with 12 bases between. The germline gives CDR1 SGHRS, CDR2 YFSETQ. The CDR3 coding sequence is TGCGCCAGCAGCTTGGCCGACAACCTCATGAACACTGAAGCTTTCTTT. Its protein is CASSLADNLMNTEAFF.

The genes are TRBV19 and TRBJ1-6, with 9 bases that match TRBD1. After removal of 6 bases from V and 9 bases from J, the junction contained 9 bases not matched to a gene. CDR3 length: 15 residues. Germline V CDR1 and CDR2: LNHDA, SQIVND (reference sequence). The CDR3 DNA follows: TGTGCCAGTAGCTATTCGGACAGGGGCGGTTCACCCCTCCACTTT. Protein: CASSYSDRGGSPLHF.

This clone showed up just once. V gene TRBV19 combines with J gene TRBJ1-5; TRBD1 agrees at 8 bases. Germline CDR1 is LNHDA and CDR2 is SQIVND (reference sequence). Trimming cost V 4 bases and J 4 bases; bases outside gene matches: 6. CDR3 length equals 15 residues. As DNA, the CDR3 is TGTGCCAGTAGTACAGGACAGGGTGGGAATCAGCCCCAGCATTTT. Encoded protein: CASSTGQGGNQPQHF.

This chain connects TRBV5-1 to TRBJ1-5; D gene ambiguous. Germline CDR1 reads SGHRS; CDR2 reads YFSETQ. Trimming removed 6 bases from V and 4 bases from J, with 8 bases in between. This CDR3 is built from 12 residues. The CDR3 loop reads CASKGNNQPQHF. The CDR3 nucleotides read TGCGCCAGCAAGGGCAATAATCAGCCCCAGCATTTT.

The rearrangement uses TRBV5-4 and TRBJ1-2; D is undetermined. Between the trimmed V and J ends, which lost 4 bases and 1 base, there was a span of 11 bases. The CDR3 totals 14 residues. The germline CDR1 and CDR2 sequences are SGHNT and YYREEE (reference sequence). The CDR3 reads CASSPDTLNYGYTF. The CDR3 region has the DNA TGTGCCAGCAGCCCCGACACCCTTAACTATGGCTACACCTTC.

The CDR3 protein is CATSDNGQASSYEQYF. The CDR3 DNA follows: TGTGCCACCAGTGACAATGGACAGGCAAGCTCCTACGAGCAGTACTTC. The chain recombines TRBV24-1 with TRBJ2-7, with 7 bases identical to TRBD1. Looked up from germline, CDR1 is KGHDR and CDR2 is SFDVKD. V shed 4 bases, J shed 0 bases, and the junction held 8 bases outside the gene matches. The CDR3 covers 16 residues.

This rearrangement joins TRBV10-3 to TRBJ1-3; D ambiguous. The CDR3 length is 13 residues. Germline V gene data show CDR1 as ENHRY and CDR2 as SYGVKD. Trimming took 4 bases from V and 2 from J, leaving 6 bases between them. The CDR3 sequence is CAISVYTGNTIYF. The CDR3 nucleotides are TGTGCCATCAGTGTATACACTGGAAACACCATATATTTT.

This clone is a singleton in its sample. This chain connects TRBV11-3 to TRBJ2-1; 7 bases are a match to TRBD1. V shed 5 bases and J 2 bases; nucleotides not matched to a gene: 6. The CDR3 is made up of 15 amino acids. The germline V gene has CDR1 SGHNT and CDR2 YENEEA. The CDR3 region has the DNA TGTGCCAGCAGCACCGGGACAGAAACCTACAATGAGCAGTTCTTC. Protein product: CASSTGTETYNEQFF.

The chain has TRBV18 and TRBJ1-6; 7 bases agree with TRBD1. With V trimmed by 3 bases and J by 3 bases, 2 bases remained unmatched. CDR3 size: 15 residues. The germline V gene encodes CDR1 KGHSH and CDR2 LQKENI. CDR3 sequence: CASSPDRNYNSPLHF. CDR3 DNA sequence: TGTGCCAGCTCACCGGACAGGAACTATAATTCACCCCTCCACTTT. Full variable domain (outside the CDR3, taken from reference TRBV18 and TRBJ1-6): NAGVMQNPRHLVRRRGQEARLRCSPMKGHSHVYWYRQLPEEGLKFMVYLQKENIIDESGMPKERFSAEFPKEGPSILRIQQVVRGDSAAYFCASSPDRNYNSPLHFGNGTRLTVT.

This rearrangement joins TRBV11-2 to TRBJ2-3, with 13 bases that match TRBD2. V dropped 5 bases and J dropped 0; count of bases not matched to a gene: 2. CDR3 length equals 16 residues. Germline values: CDR1 SGHAT, CDR2 FQNNGV. CDR3 bases: TGTGCCAGCAGCGCGGGACTAGCGGGGAGCACAGATACGCAGTATTTT. Translating it yields CASSAGLAGSTDTQYF.